Presented here are 9 T cell receptor beta chains from one specimen sequenced in a study of T cell changes during pregnancy in multiple sclerosis. Using immunoSEQ multiplex PCR, the repertoire was profiled, and TCRdb retains in-frame clones only, with some absent. In the table there are some 55,000 clones, about nine tenths of which are singletons. The material sequenced was peripheral blood, taken after pregnancy. The receptors shown here come from a female donor in good health, enrolled as a control in a pregnancy study.

The chain recombines TRBV28 with TRBJ1-1; possible D gene TRBD1, 5 bases. Germline CDR1 and CDR2: MDHEN and SYDVKM. The CDR3 sequence is 14 residues long. V gave up 7 bases and J gave up 2 bases, with 14 bases separating them. In DNA form, the CDR3 reads TGTGCCAGCAAAATGGGGGGGGGAAACACTGAAGCTTTCTTT. Protein: CASKMGGGNTEAFF.

This rearrangement joins TRBV27 to TRBJ2-3; a weak D match, TRBD2 (5 bases). The CDR3 is 14 amino acids. V gave up 7 bases and J gave up 0 bases, with 11 bases separating them. Germline CDR1 and CDR2: MNHEY and SMNVEV (reference sequence). The CDR3 loop is CASTLSGSTDTQYF. The CDR3 DNA follows: TGTGCCAGCACGCTCTCGGGGAGCACAGATACGCAGTATTTT.

This clone was recorded only once. The J gene is TRBJ2-7, the V gene TRBV5-1, with D possibly matching TRBD1 (5 bases). This CDR3 comprises 15 residues. V was clipped by 0 bases and J by 2 bases, with 12 bases between them. Germline CDR1 reads SGHRS; CDR2 reads YFSETQ. As DNA, the CDR3 is TGCGCCAGCAGCTTGGGATGGCAGGACACCTACGAGCAGTACTTC. Amino acid sequence: CASSLGWQDTYEQYF.

The V gene is TRBV9, the J gene TRBJ2-3; TRBD2 agrees at 8 bases. The J segment lost 4 bases and the V segment lost 4 bases, leaving 8 bases of the junction unmatched. CDR1 is SGDLS and CDR2 is YYNGEE in the germline V gene. The CDR3 is made up of 15 amino acids. The CDR3 is CASSSSGGLADTQYF. The CDR3 DNA reads TGTGCCAGCAGCTCATCGGGGGGGCTGGCAGATACGCAGTATTTT. The whole variable domain, filled in from reference TRBV9 and TRBJ2-3, reads DSGVTQTPKHLITATGQRVTLRCSPRSGDLSVYWYQQSLDQGLQFLIQYYNGEERAKGNILERFSAQQFPDLHSELNLSSLELGDSALYFCASSSSGGLADTQYFGPGTRLTVL.

This clone was recorded once. V usage is TRBV5-6 and J usage is TRBJ2-7, with a tentative D call TRBD1 (6 bases). CDR3 size: 15 residues. The V end was cut by 5 bases, the J end by 4 bases, with 19 bases between. Germline lookup yields CDR1 SGHDT and CDR2 YYEEEE. The chain's CDR3 is CASRLWAGAMYEQYF. The CDR3 DNA is TGTGCCAGCAGGTTATGGGCAGGGGCTATGTACGAGCAGTACTTC.

The genes are TRBV10-2 and TRBJ1-2; 8 nucleotides agree with TRBD1. The CDR3 sequence is 13 residues long. V lost 6 bases, J lost 2 bases, and 2 bases stayed unmatched. Germline V gene data show CDR1 as WSHSY and CDR2 as SAAADI. CDR3 sequence reads: CASRYRGNYGYTF. CDR3 nucleotides: TGCGCCAGCAGGTACAGGGGGAACTATGGCTACACCTTC.

This clone was observed a handful of times. The V and J genes are TRBV29-1 and TRBJ1-1; unclear D gene. Trimming removed 6 bases from V and 4 bases from J, with 12 bases in between. The CDR3 has 12 residues. Germline V gives CDR1 SQVTM, CDR2 ANQGSEA. This CDR3 reads CSVAKSGTEAFF. The CDR3 DNA reads as TGCAGCGTAGCGAAGTCTGGCACTGAAGCTTTCTTT.

This chain joins TRBV27 and TRBJ2-7; no definite D call. Germline V gives CDR1 MNHEY, CDR2 SMNVEV (reference sequence). Trimming removed 4 bases from V and 3 bases from J, with 13 bases in between. The CDR3 sequence is 14 residues long. This CDR3 is CASSYAGRSYEQYF. The CDR3 DNA reads as TGTGCCAGCAGTTATGCAGGCCGAAGCTACGAGCAGTACTTC.

The rearrangement joins TRBV5-1 to TRBJ1-1, with D perhaps matching TRBD1 (5 bases). V lost 5 bases to trimming and J lost 1 base, with 12 bases between them. The CDR3 has 14 residues. The germline CDR1 and CDR2 sequences are SGHRS and YFSETQ. The CDR3 protein is CASSRRAGNTEAFF. The CDR3 DNA reads as TGCGCCAGCAGTCGCAGGGCCGGGAACACTGAAGCTTTCTTT.